The sequence of this T cell receptor (beta chain) was determined in a study of memory CD4+ T cells and cytomegalovirus serostatus (dated by TCRdb to between 2018 and 2021). General notes on the study: The cohort included around 33 healthy adults from Belgium, of whom 9 were CMV seropositive and roughly 24 were CMV seronegative. CD4+ memory TCRbeta repertoires of a Belgian cohort with known cytomegalovirus serostatus were sequenced in order to replicate a published TCR-based CMV serostatus classifier. Findings and caveats that apply to the study as a whole: Of 170 or so previously reported CMV-associated TCRbeta sequences, 60 to 85 appeared in the CD4+ memory repertoires, each in one to five individuals. Unlike the original study, which covered naive and memory CD4+ and CD8+ populations, the Belgian study sequenced only CD4+CD45RO+ memory cells. The original-framework classifier achieved a median bootstrapped AUC of almost 0.97 with a 95% CI of 0.76-1.00 on the Belgian cohort. For CMV serostatus prediction, a median bootstrapped AUC of about 0.94 was reached with the original framework, and a median bootstrapped AUC of around 0.9 was reached with a US-trained random forest. The results were interpreted as suggesting that the CMV-associated TCR signature is largely present in the CD4+ memory repertoire.

Genomic DNA was extracted from sorted cells with the Quick-DNA Microprep Kit. Amplification of TCRbeta DNA was done with the immunoSEQ hsTCRbeta kit, following the protocol from the manufacturer. TCRbeta libraries were sequenced on an Illumina MiSeq instrument. The source study handled its data this way. Once out-of-frame sequences had been removed, fewer than 2.5 million distinct TCRbeta sequences were left, which works out to an average of about 66,813 per individual. Each individual was scored using the number of some 150 previously reported CMV-associated TCRbeta sequences that the individual carried and the total number of productive distinct TCRbeta sequences. A beta-binomial model was reimplemented in Python, and random forests from scikit-learn, run with default parameters, were trained on data from the US cohort. On the Belgian cohort, classifier performance was reported as the median AUC, along with percentile confidence intervals, across 10,000 bootstrap iterations. Drawn from immuneACCESS, this table holds only the in-frame rearrangements with V and J called that TCRdb kept. Clones are partly lost; checked studies trace under half to an unresolved V gene and leave the rest unexplained. V and J calls and clone size are those listed in that table; D and trimming were worked out from the DNA. The table for this sample lists roughly 42,000 clones; more than 60% of them were counted only once. Clones ranked in the top ten supply approximately 0.54% of the sample.

A FACSAria II was used to sort memory CD4+ T cells, defined as single viable CD3+CD4+CD8-CD45RO+ cells. To determine CMV serostatus, a Roche Elecsys assay was used that detects serum IgG against CMV pp150, pp28, p38 and p52. After the samples were thawed, total CD4+ T cells were enriched through positive selection using CD4 magnetic microbeads. The samples came from a separate study whose specific focus was interrogating the CD4+ T cell memory repertoire. Peripheral blood mononuclear cells were isolated and cryopreserved according to standard operating procedures, and serum was kept at -80 degrees C. The staining relied on CD3-PerCP (BW264/56), CD4-APC (RPA-T4), CD45RO-PE (UCHT1) and CD8-Pacific Orange (3B5) antibodies, and Sytox blue was used to exclude non-viable cells. The CDR3 runs 13 residues from the cysteine to the phenylalanine. The entry retains the CDR3 DNA only, 39 bases that are in frame from base 1. Reading the germline V gene gives CDR1 MRHNA and CDR2 SNTAGT. Trimming removed 1 base from V and 8 bases from J, leaving 8 bases between the germline ends.

To note about this clone: The target of this receptor is not known. The input lacks base qualities; no much larger clone sits a single base away.

The source is an adult in good health and CMV-seronegative. The material sequenced was memory CD4+ T cells from blood. The chain employs TRBV6-4 and TRBJ2-2, with the D gene call left open. The nucleotide sequence is given as TGTGCCAGCAGTGACTTCCTTCGTGGGGAGCTGTTTTTT. The resulting protein is CASSDFLRGELFF.